The source of this T cell receptor beta chain is a study of T-cell memory formation after mild COVID-19. Germline CDR1 is MRHNA and CDR2 is SNTAGT. CDR3 length: 13 residues. The V gene lost 0 bases and the J gene lost 5 bases, with 4 bases spanning the gap. MiXCR, run by TCRdb on the 5' RACE reads, gives a single entry per CDR3 protein. Among approximately 54,000 distinct CDR3 sequences listed, 9.5% to 15% were seen once. This clonotype was seen ten or more times. Sequenced sample: PBMCs or a T cell subset sorted from them (not recorded which). The receptor was derived from a man younger than 35 who had mild COVID-19 (a few samples of this study predate the infection). Cell type and time point are not known. The V call is TRBV6-4, the J call TRBJ2-2; D gene ambiguous. The CDR3 loop reads CASSDSTTGELFF. For the CDR3, the DNA is TGTGCCAGCAGTGACTCGACTACCGGGGAGCTGTTTTTT.